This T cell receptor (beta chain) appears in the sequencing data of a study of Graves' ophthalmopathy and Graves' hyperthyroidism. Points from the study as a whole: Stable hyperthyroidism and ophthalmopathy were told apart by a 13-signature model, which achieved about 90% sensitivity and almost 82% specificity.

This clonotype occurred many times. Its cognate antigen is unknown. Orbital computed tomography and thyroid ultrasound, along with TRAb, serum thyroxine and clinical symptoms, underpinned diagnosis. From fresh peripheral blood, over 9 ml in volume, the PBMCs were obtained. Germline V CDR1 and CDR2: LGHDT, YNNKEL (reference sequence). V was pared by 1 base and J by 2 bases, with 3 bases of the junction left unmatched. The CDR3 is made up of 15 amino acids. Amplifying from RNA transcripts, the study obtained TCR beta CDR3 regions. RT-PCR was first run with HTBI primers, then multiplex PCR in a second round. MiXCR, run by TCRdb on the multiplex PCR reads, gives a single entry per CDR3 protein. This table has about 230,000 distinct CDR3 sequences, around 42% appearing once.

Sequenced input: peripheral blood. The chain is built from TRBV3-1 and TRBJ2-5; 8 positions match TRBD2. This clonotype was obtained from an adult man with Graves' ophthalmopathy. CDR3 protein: CASSQAGGKQETQYF. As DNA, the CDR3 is TGTGCCAGCAGCCAAGCGGGAGGGAAGCAAGAGACCCAGTACTTC.